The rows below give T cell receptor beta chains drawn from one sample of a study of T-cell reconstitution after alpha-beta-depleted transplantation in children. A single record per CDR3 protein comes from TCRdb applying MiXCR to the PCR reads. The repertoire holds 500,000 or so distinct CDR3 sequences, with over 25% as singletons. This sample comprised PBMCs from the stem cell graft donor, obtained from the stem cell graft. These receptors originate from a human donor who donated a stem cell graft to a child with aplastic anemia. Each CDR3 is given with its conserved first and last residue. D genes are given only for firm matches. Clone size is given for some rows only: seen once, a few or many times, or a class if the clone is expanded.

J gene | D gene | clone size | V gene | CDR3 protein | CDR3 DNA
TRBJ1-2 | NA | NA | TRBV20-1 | CSARVQSVSNYGYTF | TGCAGTGCTAGAGTTCAGAGTGTCAGCAACTATGGCTACACCTTC
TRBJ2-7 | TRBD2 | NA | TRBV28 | CASLLAGGNEQYF | TGTGCCAGCTTACTAGCGGGAGGTAACGAGCAGTACTTC
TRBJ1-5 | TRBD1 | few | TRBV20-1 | CSARPGGNLGDQPQHF | TGCAGTGCTAGACCAGGGGGCAATTTGGGCGATCAGCCCCAGCATTTT
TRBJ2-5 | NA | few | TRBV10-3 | CASRSETQYF | TGTGCCTCAAGGTCAGAGACCCAGTACTTC
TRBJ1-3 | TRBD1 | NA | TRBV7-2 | CASSLAQGANSGNTIYF | TGTGCCAGCAGCTTAGCACAGGGGGCCAACTCTGGAAACACCATATATTTT
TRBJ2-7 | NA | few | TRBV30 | CAWSVGRSRYEQYF | TGTGCCTGGAGTGTAGGAAGAAGCCGCTACGAGCAGTACTTC
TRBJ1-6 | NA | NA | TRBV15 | CATSPGTSYNSPLHF | TGTGCCACCAGTCCCGGGACATCCTATAATTCACCCCTCCACTTT
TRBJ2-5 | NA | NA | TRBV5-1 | CASSFVRGASGETQYF | TGCGCCAGCAGCTTCGTTCGGGGGGCCTCGGGAGAGACCCAGTACTTC
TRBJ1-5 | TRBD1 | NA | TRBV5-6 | CASSSGTGINQPQHF | TGTGCCAGCAGCAGCGGGACAGGGATCAATCAGCCCCAGCATTTT
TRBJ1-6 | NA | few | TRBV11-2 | CASSLNPLTGTSRMDNSPLHF | TGTGCCAGCAGCTTAAATCCATTGACAGGAACCAGCCGTATGGATAATTCACCCCTCCACTTT
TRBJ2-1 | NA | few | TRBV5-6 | CASSLGGMQFF | TGTGCCAGCAGCTTGGGGGGGATGCAGTTCTTC
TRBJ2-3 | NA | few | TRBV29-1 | CSVAPQVGRTDTQYF | TGCAGCGTTGCCCCACAGGTTGGGAGAACAGATACGCAGTATTTT
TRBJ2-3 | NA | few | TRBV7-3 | CASSLTGARGDTQYF | TGTGCCAGCAGCTTAACGGGGGCGCGTGGAGATACGCAGTATTTT
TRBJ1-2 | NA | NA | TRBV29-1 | CRLYRTVHGYTF | TGCAGGCTATACAGAACCGTTCATGGCTACACCTTC
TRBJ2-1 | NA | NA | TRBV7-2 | CASSKRNEQFF | TGTGCCAGCAGCAAGCGCAATGAGCAGTTCTTC
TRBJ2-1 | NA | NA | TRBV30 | CAWSPGQVDEQFF | TGTGCCTGGTCGCCAGGGCAGGTCGATGAGCAGTTCTTC
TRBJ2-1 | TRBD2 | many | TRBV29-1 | CSVGLAGTTHSGEQFF | TGCAGCGTTGGCCTTGCCGGGACTACCCATTCGGGTGAGCAGTTCTTC
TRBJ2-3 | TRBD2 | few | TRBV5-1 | CASSGGLAGGPDTQYF | TGCGCCAGCAGCGGAGGACTAGCGGGAGGGCCAGATACGCAGTATTTT
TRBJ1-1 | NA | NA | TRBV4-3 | CASSQDRAGNTEAFF | TGCGCCAGCAGCCAAGATCGGGCGGGGAACACTGAAGCTTTCTTT
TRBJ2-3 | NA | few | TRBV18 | CASSPPTHGSTDTQYF | TGTGCCAGCTCACCACCGACCCACGGGAGCACAGATACGCAGTATTTT
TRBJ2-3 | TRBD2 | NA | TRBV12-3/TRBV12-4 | CASRRGLTSGRTDTQYF | TGTGCCAGCCGAAGAGGGTTGACTAGCGGTCGCACAGATACGCAGTATTTT
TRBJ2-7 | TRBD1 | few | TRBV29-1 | CSVRTGGSYEQYF | TGCAGCGTTCGGACAGGGGGCTCCTACGAGCAGTACTTC
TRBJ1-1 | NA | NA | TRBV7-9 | CASSLDRDWVGTEAFF | TGTGCCAGCAGCTTAGATAGGGACTGGGTGGGCACTGAAGCTTTCTTT
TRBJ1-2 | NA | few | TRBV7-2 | CASSPGGVKGYTF | TGTGCCAGCAGCCCCGGGGGGGTAAAAGGCTACACCTTC